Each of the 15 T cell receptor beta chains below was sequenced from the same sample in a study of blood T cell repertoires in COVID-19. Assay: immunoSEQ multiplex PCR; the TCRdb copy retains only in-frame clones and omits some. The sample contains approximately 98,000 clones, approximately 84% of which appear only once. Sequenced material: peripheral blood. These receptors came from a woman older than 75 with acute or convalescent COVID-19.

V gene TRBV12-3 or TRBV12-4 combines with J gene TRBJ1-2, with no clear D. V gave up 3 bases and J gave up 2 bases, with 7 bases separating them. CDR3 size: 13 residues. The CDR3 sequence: CASSLGRNYGYTF. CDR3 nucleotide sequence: TGTGCCAGCAGTTTGGGGAGGAACTATGGCTACACCTTC.

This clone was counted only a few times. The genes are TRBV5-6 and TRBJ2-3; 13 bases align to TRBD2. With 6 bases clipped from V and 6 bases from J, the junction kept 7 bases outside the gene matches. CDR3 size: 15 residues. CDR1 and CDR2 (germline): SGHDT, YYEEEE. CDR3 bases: TGTGCCAGCATACTAGCGGGGGGGCCGAAGGATACGCAGTATTTT. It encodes CASILAGGPKDTQYF.

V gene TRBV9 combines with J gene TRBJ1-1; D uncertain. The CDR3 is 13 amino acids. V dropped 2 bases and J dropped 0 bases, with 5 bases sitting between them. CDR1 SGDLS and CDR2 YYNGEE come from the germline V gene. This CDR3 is CASSVQMNTEAFF. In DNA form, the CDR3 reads TGTGCCAGCAGCGTTCAAATGAACACTGAAGCTTTCTTT.

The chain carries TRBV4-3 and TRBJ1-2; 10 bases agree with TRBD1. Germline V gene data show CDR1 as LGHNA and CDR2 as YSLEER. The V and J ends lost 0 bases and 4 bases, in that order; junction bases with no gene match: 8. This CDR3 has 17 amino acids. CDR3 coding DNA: TGCGCCAGCAGCCAAGATCAGGGGACAGGGGTGATCTATGGCTACACCTTC. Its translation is CASSQDQGTGVIYGYTF.

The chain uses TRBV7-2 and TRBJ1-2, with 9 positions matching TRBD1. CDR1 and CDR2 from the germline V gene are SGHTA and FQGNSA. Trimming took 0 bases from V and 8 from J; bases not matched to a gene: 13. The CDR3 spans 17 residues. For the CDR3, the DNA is TGTGCCAGCAGCTTAGCCAGACATCCCGGGACAGGGAGCGGCTACACCTTC. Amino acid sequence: CASSLARHPGTGSGYTF.

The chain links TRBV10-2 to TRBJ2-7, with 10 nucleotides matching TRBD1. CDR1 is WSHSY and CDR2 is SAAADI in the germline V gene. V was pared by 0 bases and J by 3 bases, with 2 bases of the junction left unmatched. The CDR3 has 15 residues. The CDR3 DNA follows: TGCGCCAGCAGTGAGTCGCGGACAGGGGGCTACGAGCAGTACGTC. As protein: CASSESRTGGYEQYV.

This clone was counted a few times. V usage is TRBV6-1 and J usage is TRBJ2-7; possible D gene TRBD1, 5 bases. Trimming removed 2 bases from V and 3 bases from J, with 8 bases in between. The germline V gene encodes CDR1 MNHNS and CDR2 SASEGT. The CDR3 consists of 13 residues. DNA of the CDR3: TGTGCCAGCAGTGAACAAAGGGGCTACGAGCAGTACGTC. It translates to CASSEQRGYEQYV.

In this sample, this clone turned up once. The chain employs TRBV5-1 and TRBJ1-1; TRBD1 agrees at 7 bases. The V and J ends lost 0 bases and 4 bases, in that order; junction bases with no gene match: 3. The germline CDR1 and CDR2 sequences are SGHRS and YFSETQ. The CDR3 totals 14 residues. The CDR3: CASSLVGGTTEAFF. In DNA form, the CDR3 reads TGCGCCAGCAGCTTGGTAGGGGGCACCACTGAAGCTTTCTTT.

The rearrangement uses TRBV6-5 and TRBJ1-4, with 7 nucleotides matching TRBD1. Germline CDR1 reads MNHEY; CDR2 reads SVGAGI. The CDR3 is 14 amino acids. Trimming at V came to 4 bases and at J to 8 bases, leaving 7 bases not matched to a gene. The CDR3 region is CASSSQGMGEKLFF. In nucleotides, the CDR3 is TGTGCCAGCAGTTCACAGGGGATGGGGGAAAAACTGTTTTTT.

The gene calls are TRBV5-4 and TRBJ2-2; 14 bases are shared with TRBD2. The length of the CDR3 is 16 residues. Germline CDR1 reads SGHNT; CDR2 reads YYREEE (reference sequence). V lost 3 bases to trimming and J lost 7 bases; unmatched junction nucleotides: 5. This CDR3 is CASSSGTSGGYGELFF. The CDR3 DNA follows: TGTGCCAGCAGCTCGGGGACTAGCGGGGGCTACGGGGAGCTGTTTTTT.

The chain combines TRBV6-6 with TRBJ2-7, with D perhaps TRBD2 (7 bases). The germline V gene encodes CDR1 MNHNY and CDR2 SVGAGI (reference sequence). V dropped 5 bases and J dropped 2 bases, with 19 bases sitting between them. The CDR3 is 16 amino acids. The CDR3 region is CASSRPGGHTTYEQYF. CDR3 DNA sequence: TGTGCCAGCAGTCGACCGGGGGGACATACTACCTACGAGCAGTACTTC.

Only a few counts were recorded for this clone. The CDR3 DNA reads TGTGCCAGCAGCAGAGGACAGGGAGGTTCCAATGAGCAGTTCTTC. This sequence encodes CASSRGQGGSNEQFF. The chain employs TRBV7-2 and TRBJ2-1, with 8 bases lining up with TRBD1. Germline assignment: CDR1 SGHTA and CDR2 FQGNSA. The CDR3 covers 15 residues. J lost 6 bases, V lost 5 bases, and 9 bases had no gene match.

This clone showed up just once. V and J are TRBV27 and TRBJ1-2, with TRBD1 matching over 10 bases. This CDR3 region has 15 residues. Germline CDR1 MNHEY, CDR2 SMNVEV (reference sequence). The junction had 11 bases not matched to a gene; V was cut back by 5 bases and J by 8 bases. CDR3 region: CASSPSRQGARGYTF. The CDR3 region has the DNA TGTGCCAGCAGTCCTTCCCGACAGGGGGCGCGGGGCTACACCTTC.

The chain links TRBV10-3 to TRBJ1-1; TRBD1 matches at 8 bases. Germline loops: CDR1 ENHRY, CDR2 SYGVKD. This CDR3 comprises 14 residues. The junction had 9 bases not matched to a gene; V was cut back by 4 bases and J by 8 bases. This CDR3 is CAISGRQGHQEAFF. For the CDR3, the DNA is TGTGCCATCAGTGGGCGACAGGGGCACCAGGAAGCTTTCTTT.

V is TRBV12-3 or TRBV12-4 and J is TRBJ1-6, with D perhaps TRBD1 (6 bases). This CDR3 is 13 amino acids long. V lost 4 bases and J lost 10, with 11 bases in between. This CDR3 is CASSSGVGSPLHF. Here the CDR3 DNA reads TGTGCCAGCAGTTCAGGGGTAGGCTCACCCCTCCACTTT.